This T cell receptor (beta chain) was documented in a study of blood T cell repertoires in COVID-19. Germline V gene sequence: CDR1 PRHDT, CDR2 FYEKMQ (reference sequence). Unmatched junction bases numbered 10, after V lost 5 bases and J lost 5 bases. This CDR3 comprises 16 residues. Clones were read by immunoSEQ multiplex PCR, and TCRdb kept only the in-frame ones, dropping some. The table has fewer than 450,000 clones, over 75% seen once. The chain joins TRBV13 to TRBJ2-2; 8 nucleotides agree with TRBD1. Sequencing was performed on PBMCs or T cells enriched from blood (not recorded which). The sequence derives from a woman under 40 who had recovered from COVID-19. The chain's CDR3 is CASSPPTGEYTGELFF. In DNA form, the CDR3 reads TGTGCCAGCAGCCCGCCGACAGGGGAGTATACCGGGGAGCTGTTTTTT.